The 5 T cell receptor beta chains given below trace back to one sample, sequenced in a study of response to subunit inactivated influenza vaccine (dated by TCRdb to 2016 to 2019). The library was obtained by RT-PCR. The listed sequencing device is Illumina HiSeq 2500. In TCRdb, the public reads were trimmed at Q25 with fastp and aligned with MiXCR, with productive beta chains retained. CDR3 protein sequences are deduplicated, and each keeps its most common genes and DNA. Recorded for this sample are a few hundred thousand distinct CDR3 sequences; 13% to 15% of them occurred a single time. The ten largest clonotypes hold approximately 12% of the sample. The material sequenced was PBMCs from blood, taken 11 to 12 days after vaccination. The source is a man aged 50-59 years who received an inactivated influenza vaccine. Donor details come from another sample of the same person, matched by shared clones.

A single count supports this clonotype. In DNA form, the CDR3 reads TGTGCCAGCAGTTTATTGGCACCGGGACTAGCGGGGAGAGAGACCCAGTACTTC. The encoded protein is CASSLLAPGLAGRETQYF. This rearrangement joins TRBV27 to TRBJ2-5; TRBD2 matches 13 bases. The CDR3 runs to 18 residues. V dropped 1 base and J dropped 4; count of bases not matched to a gene: 9. CDR1 is MNHEY and CDR2 is SMNVEV in the germline V gene (reference sequence).

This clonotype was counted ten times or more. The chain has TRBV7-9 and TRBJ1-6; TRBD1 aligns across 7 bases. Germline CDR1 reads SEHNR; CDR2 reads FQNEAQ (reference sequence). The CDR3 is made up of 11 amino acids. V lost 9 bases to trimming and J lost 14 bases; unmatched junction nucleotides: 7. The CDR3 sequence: CASGTDDTLHF. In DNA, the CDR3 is TGTGCCAGTGGGACAGACGACACCCTCCACTTT.

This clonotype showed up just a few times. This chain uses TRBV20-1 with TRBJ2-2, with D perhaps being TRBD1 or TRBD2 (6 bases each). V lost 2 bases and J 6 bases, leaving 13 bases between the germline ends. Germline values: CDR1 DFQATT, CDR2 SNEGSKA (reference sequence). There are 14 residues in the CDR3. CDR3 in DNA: TGCAGTGCTAGAAGGGCGGAGGGGGCCGGGGAGCTGTTTTTT. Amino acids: CSARRAEGAGELFF.

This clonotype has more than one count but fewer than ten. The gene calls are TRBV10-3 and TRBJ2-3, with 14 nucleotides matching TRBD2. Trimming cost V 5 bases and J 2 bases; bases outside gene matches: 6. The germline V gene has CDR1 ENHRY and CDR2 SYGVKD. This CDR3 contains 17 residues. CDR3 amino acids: CAISKGLAGGITDTQYF. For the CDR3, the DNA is TGTGCCATCAGTAAAGGACTAGCGGGAGGCATCACAGATACGCAGTATTTT.

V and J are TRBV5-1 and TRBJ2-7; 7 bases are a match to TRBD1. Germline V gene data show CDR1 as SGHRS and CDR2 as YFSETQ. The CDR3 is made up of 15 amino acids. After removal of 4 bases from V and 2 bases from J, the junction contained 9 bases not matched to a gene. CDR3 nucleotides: TGCGCCAGCAGCAAACCGGGACAGAGCGCCTACGAGCAGTACTTC. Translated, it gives CASSKPGQSAYEQYF.